A selection of T cell receptor beta chains follows, all from one sample in a study of cytomegalovirus exposure and HLA in healthy donors. Sequencing used immunoSEQ multiplex PCR; TCRdb keeps in-frame clones, though not all of them. This table holds around 92,000 clones, more than 65% found once. Sequencing input: PBMCs. These receptors came from a human donor in good health. Each CDR3 is given with its conserved first and last residue. The D gene is left open where the match is weak. The size of a clone is reported for some rows only, either as once, few or many, or as a class for expanded clones.

>TRBD1|TRBJ2-3|-|TRBV6-5
TGTGCCAGCAGTCACACAGGGGTCGGCACAGATACGCAGTATTTT
CASSHTGVGTDTQYF
>TRBD1|TRBJ1-6|-|TRBV5-1
TGCGCCAGCAGCGTGCAGGGGGCCGAAAATTCACCCCTCCACTTT
CASSVQGAENSPLHF
>TRBD1|TRBJ2-3|few|TRBV2
TGTGCCAGCAGTCCCCCATCGGACAGGGGCGTAACAGATACGCAGTATTTT
CASSPPSDRGVTDTQYF
>-|TRBJ1-1|-|TRBV7-9
TGTGCCAGCAGCCTCGCCCGAGCCAACACTGAAGCTTTCTTT
CASSLARANTEAFF
>TRBD2|TRBJ2-2|-|TRBV6-6
TGTGCCAGCAGTTTCACTAGCGGGGGGGCCGTCGGGGAGCTGTTTTTT
CASSFTSGGAVGELFF
>-|TRBJ1-6|few|TRBV27
TGTGCCAGCAGTTTATATCCAGGGTCTGTTGGTAATTCACCCCTCCACTTT
CASSLYPGSVGNSPLHF
>-|TRBJ1-1|many|TRBV7-9
TGTGCCAGCAGCTTATTGGCGAACACTGAAGCTTTCTTT
CASSLLANTEAFF
>TRBD1|TRBJ2-7|-|TRBV9
TGTGCCAGCAGCCAGACAGGGGCCTACGAGCAGTACTTC
CASSQTGAYEQYF
>TRBD2|TRBJ2-1|-|TRBV7-2
TGTGCCAGCAGCCGACCGCGGGAAAGCGGGGAAGCCTACAATGAGCAGTTCTTC
CASSRPRESGEAYNEQFF
>-|TRBJ2-3|-|TRBV18
TGTGCCAGCTCACCACTCCCGGGGGGCACAGATACGCAGTATTTT
CASSPLPGGTDTQYF
>TRBD1|TRBJ2-5|-|TRBV5-4
TGTGCCAGCAGCCAGGGACAGCAAGAGACCCAGTACTTC
CASSQGQQETQYF
>-|TRBJ2-6|-|TRBV5-4
TGTGCCAGCAGCCCCCGTCGGCAGGATGGGTCTGGGGCCAACGTCCTGACTTTC
CASSPRRQDGSGANVLTF
>TRBD1|TRBJ1-2|-|TRBV30
TGTGCCTGGAGTCCGGGACAGGGTCCTAACTATGGCTACACCTTC
CAWSPGQGPNYGYTF
>-|TRBJ1-1|many|TRBV6-5
TGTGCCAGCAGCCCACGGGGGGCTGAAGCTTTCTTT
CASSPRGAEAFF
>TRBD1|TRBJ2-1|once|TRBV27
TGTGCCAGCAGAATTCTCGGGACAGGCCATAACAATGAGCAGTTCTTC
CASRILGTGHNNEQFF
>-|TRBJ1-5|-|TRBV6-1
TGTGCCAGCAGTGAAACGTGGGACACCAATCAGCCCCAGCATTTT
CASSETWDTNQPQHF
>-|TRBJ2-7|-|TRBV5-6
TGTGCCAGCAGCTCAGGGCAGAGGTACGAGCAGTACTTC
CASSSGQRYEQYF
>-|TRBJ2-1|-|TRBV18
TGTGCCAGCTCACCATCCGGTCCCTCCTACAATGAGCAGTTCTTC
CASSPSGPSYNEQFF
>-|TRBJ2-6|few|TRBV6-1
TGTGCCAGCAGTTTACAGGCTTCTGGGGCCAACGTCCTGACTTTC
CASSLQASGANVLTF
>TRBD1|TRBJ1-1|few|TRBV7-9
TGTGCCAGCAGCGTGACAGGGGCTAACACTGAAGCTTTCTTT
CASSVTGANTEAFF
>-|TRBJ2-1|-|TRBV9
TGTGCCAGCAGCCGCATAGGGAGCTCCTACAATGAGCAGTTCTTC
CASSRIGSSYNEQFF
>-|TRBJ1-2|-|TRBV2
TGTGCCAGCAGCCCGCGGACAGCATCCTCACTCTATGGCTACACCTTC
CASSPRTASSLYGYTF
>-|TRBJ2-7|-|TRBV7-9
TGTGCCAGCAGGCAAACAGGAGCCAGGGGGGCGAACGAGCAGTACTTC
CASRQTGARGANEQYF
>-|TRBJ2-7|once|TRBV7-9
TGTGCCAGCAATATAGTTGGGGCTGAGCAGTACTTC
CASNIVGAEQYF
>-|TRBJ1-2|-|TRBV19
TGTGCCAGTCAGGATATCTATGGCTACACCTTC
CASQDIYGYTF
>TRBD1|TRBJ1-2|-|TRBV7-9
TGTGCCAGCAGCCAGGGACAGGGCCCCGCCTATGGCTACACCTTC
CASSQGQGPAYGYTF
>TRBD2|TRBJ2-5|-|TRBV5-6
TGTGCCAGCAGCAATCCTACTAGCGGGGCTGGGGAGACCCAGTACTTC
CASSNPTSGAGETQYF
>-|TRBJ1-1|-|TRBV10-1
TGCGCCAGCAGGAGAAACACAGCTTTAAACACTGAAGCTTTCTTT
CASRRNTALNTEAFF
>-|TRBJ1-6|-|TRBV14
TGTGCCAGCAGCCCTGAGGGATATTCACCCCTCCACTTT
CASSPEGYSPLHF
>TRBD1|TRBJ1-2|once|TRBV5-5
TGTGCCAGCAGCTCTGACAGGGTTTTTCATGGCTACACCTTC
CASSSDRVFHGYTF
>TRBD1|TRBJ2-7|-|TRBV12-5
TGTGCTAGTGGACTCAGGGGGTACGAGCAGTACTTC
CASGLRGYEQYF
>-|TRBJ1-1|-|TRBV5-6
TGTGCCAGCAGCTTGGGTGGGGGCCGTGAAGCTTTCTTT
CASSLGGGREAFF
>TRBD1|TRBJ2-2|-|TRBV7-6
TGTGCCAGCAGCTTATCCTGGGGACAGGGGAACACCGGGGAGCTGTTTTTT
CASSLSWGQGNTGELFF
>-|TRBJ2-1|-|TRBV6-5
TGTGCCAGCAGTTACTCGGCCAGCTCCTACAATGAGCAGTTCTTC
CASSYSASSYNEQFF
>TRBD1|TRBJ1-4|-|TRBV19
TGTGCCAGTAGTATATTTCCGACAGGGGGTGCAGGTAATGAAAAACTGTTTTTT
CASSIFPTGGAGNEKLFF
>TRBD1|TRBJ1-3|-|TRBV30
TGTGCCTGGAGTTCCGGACAGGGGAGAAACACCATATATTTT
CAWSSGQGRNTIYF
>-|TRBJ2-1|-|TRBV5-6
TGTGCCAGCAGCTTGCCGGTTAGCTCCTACAATGAGCAGTTCTTC
CASSLPVSSYNEQFF
>-|TRBJ2-3|-|TRBV2
TGTGCCAGCAGTGTAACAGACTATACACAGATGGCGCAGTATTTT
CASSVTDYTQMAQYF
>TRBD1|TRBJ1-1|-|TRBV9
TGTGCCAGCAGACCACAGGGGGCTGAGGACACTGAAGCTTTCTTT
CASRPQGAEDTEAFF
>TRBD2|TRBJ2-7|-|TRBV5-1
TGCGCCAGCAGTCTCCCGTTGAATCCGGGACTAACAATCAGCGAGCAGTACTTC
CASSLPLNPGLTISEQYF
>TRBD2|TRBJ2-1|-|TRBV5-4
TGTGCCAGCAGCTTTAGCGGGGGGGACAATGAGCAGTTCTTC
CASSFSGGDNEQFF
>-|TRBJ2-7|-|TRBV18
TGTGCCAGCTCACTATCTACAGGGAGCTACGAGCAGTACTTC
CASSLSTGSYEQYF
>-|TRBJ2-1|-|TRBV21-1
TGTGCCAGCACCTTAAGGCGGGACAGGGACCCCAACAATGAGCAGTTCTTC
CASTLRRDRDPNNEQFF
>TRBD1|TRBJ1-2|few|TRBV25-1
TGTGCCAGCAGTCCTGGACAGGGAGGTGGCTACACCTTC
CASSPGQGGGYTF
>-|TRBJ1-2|-|TRBV6-1
TGTGCCAGCAGTCTCGACAGTTATGGCTACACCTTC
CASSLDSYGYTF
>TRBD1|TRBJ1-4|once|TRBV5-4
TGTGCCAGCAGCTGGCAGACAGGGGTGAACGAAAAACTGTTTTTT
CASSWQTGVNEKLFF
>-|TRBJ1-5|few|TRBV12-2
TGTGCAAGTCGCTTAGCGGCGGGGTTCGGTCAGCCCCAGCATTTT
CASRLAAGFGQPQHF
>-|TRBJ2-3|-|TRBV5-1
TGCGCCAGCAGCTTGGCCGGGGTGGCAGATACGCAGTATTTT
CASSLAGVADTQYF
>TRBD2|TRBJ2-5|-|TRBV4-1
TGCGCCAGCAGCCTGGGGACTAGCGGGGGGGTCCAAGAGACCCAGTACTTC
CASSLGTSGGVQETQYF
>-|TRBJ2-2|-|TRBV6-5
TGTGCCAGCAGGGCTACAGGGAACACCGGGGAGCTGTTTTTT
CASRATGNTGELFF
>-|TRBJ1-6|-|TRBV5-8
TGTGCCAGCAGCTTGGAACCGAGGGTGAATTCACCCCTCCACTTT
CASSLEPRVNSPLHF
>-|TRBJ2-7|-|TRBV4-2
TGTGCCAGCAGTCGAGGAGGGTACGAGCAGTACTTC
CASSRGGYEQYF